This T cell receptor beta chain comes out of a study of neoadjuvant nivolumab and ipilimumab in lung cancer. The protocol was immunoSEQ multiplex PCR, while the TCRdb copy is restricted to in-frame clones and leaves out a portion. The sample includes over 7,000 clones, 84% seen only once; the top ten take about 8%. Germline loops: CDR1 SGHRS, CDR2 YFSETQ. This CDR3 region has 15 residues. The V end lost 4 bases, the J end lost 3 bases, and 14 bases lay between the germline ends. This chain links TRBV5-1 with TRBJ2-1; D call uncertain. Sample: tumor tissue, taken after neoadjuvant nivolumab, alone or with ipilimumab, at or shortly before surgery. This sequence originates from an adult with non-small cell lung cancer. In nucleotides, the CDR3 is TGCGCCAGCAGCCGAGCAGGACCGAACTACAATGAGCAGTTCTTC. It yields the protein CASSRAGPNYNEQFF.